Listed here are 25 T cell receptor beta chains from one sample, sequenced in a study of blood T cell repertoires in COVID-19. The repertoire was sequenced with immunoSEQ multiplex PCR; TCRdb's copy has only in-frame clones and lacks some. The table includes around 290,000 clones, roughly 87% detected once. Sequencing was carried out using PBMCs or T cells enriched from blood (not recorded which). Receptors were obtained from a woman in her twenties or thirties who had recovered from COVID-19.

The V gene is TRBV28, the J gene TRBJ1-2; TRBD1 aligns across 9 bases. The germline gives CDR1 MDHEN, CDR2 SYDVKM. CDR3 length equals 18 residues. The trim removed 3 bases at V and 3 bases at J, leaving 14 bases unmatched. DNA for the CDR3: TGTGCCAGCAGTTTGCGTTACAGGGGGCGCGATGGGTACTATGGCTACACCTTC. Its translation is CASSLRYRGRDGYYGYTF.

This clone was found a few times. The chain joins TRBV7-6 to TRBJ2-7; TRBD1 aligns across 8 bases. The CDR3 loop spans 11 amino acids. V shed 6 bases, J shed 12 bases, and the junction held 7 bases outside the gene matches. CDR1 is SGHVS and CDR2 is FNYEAQ in the germline V gene. The CDR3 sequence is CASSSGTGLYF. CDR3 sequence (DNA): TGTGCCAGCAGTTCCGGGACAGGCCTGTACTTC.

The rearrangement joins TRBV30 to TRBJ2-1; 8 bases line up with TRBD2. Germline-derived CDR1 and CDR2 are GTSNPN and SVGIG (reference sequence). The CDR3 spans 16 residues. The junction had 12 bases not matched to a gene; V was cut back by 0 bases and J by 8 bases. In DNA form, the CDR3 reads TGTGCCTGGAGTGTACCCTGGAGCGCAGCGGGGGATGAGCAGTTCTTC. Translation gives CAWSVPWSAAGDEQFF.

The chain uses TRBV9 and TRBJ2-4; possible D gene TRBD1, 6 bases. V lost 1 base and J lost 10, with 12 bases in between. The V gene's germline CDR1 is SGDLS and CDR2 YYNGEE. The CDR3 is 13 amino acids. Here the CDR3 DNA reads TGTGCCAGCAGCGTAAAGGAGGACAGAATTCAGTACTTC. Amino acid sequence: CASSVKEDRIQYF.

The rearrangement links TRBV7-2 to TRBJ1-3; unclear D gene. The V and J ends lost 3 bases and 2 bases respectively, with 5 bases between them. Germline V lookup: CDR1 SGHTA, CDR2 FQGNSA. The CDR3 runs 13 residues. In DNA form, the CDR3 reads TGTGCCAGCAGCTTTGCAGCTGGAAACACCATATATTTT. It translates to CASSFAAGNTIYF.

This clone was seen once. V and J are TRBV10-3 and TRBJ1-2, with D perhaps matching TRBD1 (5 bases). Germline V gene data show CDR1 as ENHRY and CDR2 as SYGVKD. V lost 4 bases and J lost 7, with 19 bases in between. The CDR3 is 15 residues long. The CDR3 bases are TGTGCCATCAGTGTTGGGATCAGACCCGGGGGTGGCTACACCTTC. The encoded protein is CAISVGIRPGGGYTF.

This clone appeared once. V and J are TRBV5-4 and TRBJ1-2; D is perhaps TRBD1 (5 bases). Germline loops: CDR1 SGHNT, CDR2 YYREEE (reference sequence). V was pared by 0 bases and J by 9 bases, with 12 bases between. There are 13 residues in the CDR3. CDR3 sequence reads: CASSLAGGARYTF. The CDR3 DNA reads TGTGCCAGCAGCTTGGCCGGCGGGGCGCGCTACACCTTC. The whole variable domain, filled in from reference TRBV5-4 and TRBJ1-2, reads ETGVTQSPTHLIKTRGQQVTLRCSSQSGHNTVSWYQQALGQGPQFIFQYYREEENGRGNFPPRFSGLQFPNYSSELNVNALELDDSALYLCASSLAGGARYTFGSGTRLTVV.

This chain connects TRBV30 to TRBJ1-2; a possible D gene is TRBD1 (6 bases). Germline lookup yields CDR1 GTSNPN and CDR2 SVGIG (reference sequence). Trimming cost V 3 bases and J 5 bases, with 16 bases left between them. The CDR3 runs to 14 residues. The DNA for the CDR3 is TGTGCCTGGAGGCCCCCCAGGGGCAGGTATGGCTACACCTTC. It codes for CAWRPPRGRYGYTF.

The chain has TRBV28 and TRBJ1-2, with D maybe TRBD1 (5 bases). This CDR3 has 14 residues. Germline assignment: CDR1 MDHEN and CDR2 SYDVKM. Deletions cut 2 bases from V and 6 bases from J, with 13 bases between. CDR3 nucleotide sequence: TGTGCCAGCAGTTTAGGGACTTTGGGGGATGGCTACACCTTC. Translating it yields CASSLGTLGDGYTF.

The chain employs TRBV11-3 and TRBJ2-7; a weak D match, TRBD1 (6 bases). The CDR3 covers 15 residues. Per germline, CDR1 SGHNT and CDR2 YENEEA. Trimming took off 4 bases at V and 0 bases at J, with 13 bases between the two ends. The CDR3 DNA reads as TGTGCCAGCAGCTCACCACAGGGTCCCTCCTACGAGCAGTACTTC. Protein sequence: CASSSPQGPSYEQYF.

This chain uses TRBV4-3 with TRBJ1-6; 9 nucleotides align to TRBD1. The ends lost 1 base at V and 7 bases at J; junction bases unmatched: 11. The germline V gene encodes CDR1 LGHNA and CDR2 YSLEER. The CDR3 has 18 residues. For the CDR3, the DNA is TGCGCCAGCAGCCAAGGACGGGGACAGGGCATTCAAAATTCACCCCTCCACTTT. Translating gives CASSQGRGQGIQNSPLHF.

The rearrangement links TRBV27 to TRBJ2-7; D remains unclear. The germline V and J ends were trimmed by 3 bases and 2 bases, with 8 bases remaining between them. Germline values: CDR1 MNHEY, CDR2 SMNVEV (reference sequence). The CDR3 contains 13 residues. CDR3 protein: CASSFLFAYEQYF. CDR3 coding DNA: TGTGCCAGCAGTTTTCTGTTCGCCTACGAGCAGTACTTC.

The rearrangement uses TRBV28 and TRBJ1-2; D remains unclear. Trimming removed 2 bases from V and 7 bases from J, with 11 bases in between. In germline, CDR1 is MDHEN, CDR2 SYDVKM. The CDR3 has 13 amino acids. The CDR3 coding sequence is TGTGCCAGCAGTTTACCGGGTGGGTCTGGCTACACCTTC. Protein sequence: CASSLPGGSGYTF.

This chain uses TRBV19 with TRBJ1-2; the D gene is possibly TRBD1 (5 bases). The germline V and J ends were trimmed by 5 bases and 4 bases, with 20 bases remaining between them. The germline gives CDR1 LNHDA, CDR2 SQIVND (reference sequence). This CDR3 has 16 residues. CDR3 region: CASSQQHQGSVYGYTF. The DNA for the CDR3 is TGTGCCAGTAGTCAACAACATCAGGGCTCTGTCTATGGCTACACCTTC.

This clone came up once. This CDR3 is also generated by other DNA sequences in the sample. The chain uses TRBV5-1 and TRBJ1-2; no reliable D call. V lost 0 bases and J lost 4, with 7 bases in between. Germline V CDR1 and CDR2: SGHRS, YFSETQ. The CDR3 contains 13 residues. Here the CDR3 reads CASSLDGSYGYTF. The CDR3 nucleotides are TGCGCCAGCAGCTTGGACGGTTCCTATGGCTACACCTTC.

The rearrangement joins TRBV15 to TRBJ1-2; tentatively, D is TRBD1 (5 bases). V shed 0 bases and J shed 8 bases, with 19 bases lying between them. This CDR3 is built from 16 residues. CDR1 is LNHNV and CDR2 is YYDKDF in the germline V gene (reference sequence). The CDR3 protein is CATSRDESWGLEGYTF. The CDR3 bases are TGTGCCACCAGCAGAGATGAGAGTTGGGGCCTCGAAGGCTACACCTTC.

This rearrangement joins TRBV3-1 (or the pseudogene TRBV3-2) to TRBJ2-3; 13 bases fit TRBD2. Germline values: CDR1 LGHDT, CDR2 YNNKEL (reference sequence). The CDR3 consists of 16 residues. With V trimmed by 6 bases and J by 7 bases, 10 bases remained unmatched. CDR3 coding DNA: TGTGCCAGCAGGCGTCGACTAGCGGGGGGACCCTATACGCAGTATTTT. Its protein is CASRRRLAGGPYTQYF.

The chain employs TRBV4-1 and TRBJ1-1, with TRBD1 matching over 10 bases. From germline, CDR1 is MGHRA and CDR2 YSYEKL. With 5 bases clipped from V and 7 bases from J, the junction kept 10 bases outside the gene matches. CDR3 length: 15 residues. In DNA form, the CDR3 reads TGCGCCAGCAGCTATCCGGGACAGGGGCGGAATGAAGCTTTCTTT. Residues: CASSYPGQGRNEAFF.

The chain links TRBV6-5 to TRBJ1-1; perhaps TRBD1 as D (6 bases). Germline V lookup: CDR1 MNHEY, CDR2 SVGAGI. Trimming pared 5 bases from V and 12 bases from J, leaving 13 bases between. The length of the CDR3 is 11 residues. This CDR3 reads CASSTSGVTFF. CDR3 bases: TGTGCCAGCAGTACCTCAGGGGTAACTTTCTTT.

This chain joins TRBV6-5 and TRBJ1-5, with 7 bases fitting TRBD1. Germline V gene lookup returns CDR1 MNHEY and CDR2 SVGAGI. After removal of 5 bases from V and 12 bases from J, the junction contained 10 bases not matched to a gene. This CDR3 is built from 13 residues. CDR3 sequence: CASSRQGYYDQHF. The CDR3 DNA sequence: TGTGCCAGCAGTCGACAGGGTTATTACGACCAGCATTTT.

J is TRBJ2-3 and V is TRBV4-1; 7 bases align to TRBD2. V shed 3 bases, J shed 1 base, and the junction held 16 bases outside the gene matches. Germline V gene data show CDR1 as MGHRA and CDR2 as YSYEKL. The CDR3 has 19 residues. The CDR3 DNA reads as TGCGCCAGCAGCCACCTAAAAGCGGGACTTCCCTCGGGCACAGATACGCAGTATTTT. As protein: CASSHLKAGLPSGTDTQYF.

J is TRBJ2-4 and V is TRBV28, with D perhaps matching TRBD1 (6 bases). From germline, CDR1 is MDHEN and CDR2 SYDVKM. This CDR3 is built from 14 residues. Trimming left V 7 bases short and J 0 bases short, with 10 bases between. CDR3 nucleotide sequence: TGTGCCAGCAAAACAGGGCTAGCCAAAAACATTCAGTACTTC. This translates into CASKTGLAKNIQYF.

V is TRBV5-1 and J is TRBJ1-2; no definite D call. This CDR3 has 12 amino acids. V lost 8 bases, J lost 6 bases, and 14 bases lay in between. Per the germline V gene, CDR1 is SGHRS and CDR2 is YFSETQ. The chain's CDR3 is CASREVGDGYTF. The CDR3 nucleotides read TGCGCCAGTCGGGAGGTTGGGGATGGCTACACCTTC.

This rearrangement joins TRBV7-8 to TRBJ2-5, with D perhaps TRBD2 (6 bases). V was trimmed by 1 base and J by 1 base, leaving 13 bases between them. The CDR3 length is 16 residues. Germline V gene data show CDR1 as SGHVS and CDR2 as FQNEAQ. The CDR3 DNA reads TGTGCCAGCAGCTTAGAACCGGGGGAGATCCAAGAGACCCAGTACTTC. It is translated as CASSLEPGEIQETQYF.

The chain uses TRBV5-6 and TRBJ1-2; 8 bases agree with TRBD1. V shed 3 bases, J shed 8 bases, and the junction held 6 bases outside the gene matches. This CDR3 has 13 residues. The germline CDR1 and CDR2 sequences are SGHDT and YYEEEE. Here the CDR3 reads CASSSPDREGYTF. The CDR3 nucleotides read TGTGCCAGCAGCTCACCGGACAGGGAAGGCTACACCTTC.